This T cell receptor beta chain derives from a study of T cells in Graves' hyperthyroidism and ophthalmopathy. The V segment lost 8 bases and the J segment 5 bases; nucleotides outside the gene matches: 12. Germline CDR1 is SNHLY and CDR2 is FYNNEI. The CDR3 length is 16 residues. This clonotype occurred many times. Amplified TCR beta CDR3 regions came from RNA transcripts. When the TCR CDR3 underwent first-round RT-PCR, the HTBI primer set was used. Each CDR3 protein gets one entry after TCRdb re-called the multiplex PCR reads with MiXCR. In the table there are 410,000 or so distinct CDR3 sequences, about 15% of which are singletons.

The sequenced sample consisted of blood. The V gene is TRBV2, the J gene TRBJ2-2; TRBD2 aligns across 9 bases. This receptor was identified in a young man with Graves' ophthalmopathy. The CDR3 reads CASYNLAGVFTGELFF. In DNA, the CDR3 is TGTGCCAGCTATAACTTAGCGGGAGTTTTTACCGGGGAGCTGTTTTTT.